The 20 T cell receptor beta chains below were found in one sample sequenced in a study of CD8 T cells in Susac syndrome. Reverse transcription used 0.5 to 1 ug RNA and random hexamers. From the immunoSEQ multiplex PCR reads, TCRdb called clonotypes with MiXCR, one entry per CDR3 protein. The sample holds approximately 120,000 distinct CDR3 sequences, around 94% seen once. Sequenced: CD4+ T cells from PBMCs. Source of these receptors: a human donor in good health.

The chain has TRBV9 and TRBJ2-3; the match to TRBD2 covers 11 bases. CDR1 is SGDLS and CDR2 is YYNGEE in the germline V gene. The CDR3 runs to 16 residues. The V and J ends lost 3 bases and 3 bases, in that order; junction bases with no gene match: 6. Here the CDR3 reads CASSDGASGRTDTQYF. The CDR3 DNA follows: TGTGCCAGCAGCGACGGGGCTAGCGGGAGGACAGATACGCAGTATTTT.

The chain carries TRBV27 and TRBJ2-7; D unresolved. This CDR3 comprises 14 residues. The germline gives CDR1 MNHEY, CDR2 SMNVEV (reference sequence). Trimming cost V 5 bases and J 2 bases, with 13 bases left between them. In nucleotides, the CDR3 is TGTGCCAGCAGTCCCCTACAGCTTCCCTACGAGCAGTACTTC. Amino acid sequence: CASSPLQLPYEQYF.

CDR3: CASSFDRVADTQYF. The DNA of the CDR3 is TGTGCCAGCAGCTTCGACAGGGTTGCAGATACGCAGTATTTT. This chain connects TRBV7-2 to TRBJ2-3, with 7 bases matching TRBD1. The J segment lost 4 bases and the V segment lost 3 bases, leaving 4 bases of the junction unmatched. Germline CDR1 and CDR2: SGHTA and FQGNSA. CDR3 length equals 14 residues.

This rearrangement joins TRBV9 to TRBJ1-1, with 9 positions matching TRBD1. The J segment lost 1 base and the V segment lost 0 bases, leaving 4 bases of the junction unmatched. Germline-derived CDR1 and CDR2 are SGDLS and YYNGEE. This CDR3 region has 16 residues. CDR3 nucleotides: TGTGCCAGCAGCGTAGCTGGGACAGGGCGGAACACTGAAGCTTTCTTT. Translation gives CASSVAGTGRNTEAFF.

This chain's CDR3 is CSVERGHISYNEQFF. DNA of the CDR3: TGCAGCGTGGAGAGGGGTCACATCTCCTACAATGAGCAGTTCTTC. The chain recombines TRBV29-1 with TRBJ2-1; the D gene could be TRBD1 or TRBD2 (5 bases each). Trimming took off 6 bases at V and 0 bases at J, with 15 bases between the two ends. Germline V gene data show CDR1 as SQVTM and CDR2 as ANQGSEA. The CDR3 extends over 15 amino acids.

This clonotype was observed a handful of times. The chain uses TRBV27 and TRBJ2-7; perhaps TRBD1 as D (6 bases). CDR3 length: 17 residues. The germline CDR1 and CDR2 sequences are MNHEY and SMNVEV (reference sequence). The germline V and J ends were trimmed by 1 base and 5 bases, with 21 bases remaining between them. CDR3 residues: CASSLYLRRRGSDEQYF. Written as DNA, the CDR3 is TGTGCCAGCAGTTTATACCTTCGCCGAAGGGGGTCGGACGAGCAGTACTTC.

This clonotype appeared a single time. The V and J genes are TRBV2 and TRBJ2-7, with a tentative D call TRBD2 (5 bases). V was pared by 3 bases and J by 2 bases, with 11 bases between. This CDR3 is built from 14 residues. The germline V gene encodes CDR1 SNHLY and CDR2 FYNNEI. CDR3 region: CASSDQRTPYEQYF. In DNA form, the CDR3 reads TGTGCCAGCAGTGACCAGCGGACGCCCTACGAGCAGTACTTC.

The chain uses TRBV20-1 and TRBJ2-2; D is ambiguous. V gave up 5 bases and J gave up 0 bases, with 7 bases separating them. Germline CDR1 DFQATT, CDR2 SNEGSKA (reference sequence). CDR3 size: 13 residues. CDR3 sequence: CSAHNPNTGELFF. The CDR3 DNA follows: TGCAGTGCTCACAACCCGAACACCGGGGAGCTGTTTTTT.

This clonotype has just a few counts. The chain combines TRBV5-4 with TRBJ1-1, with D perhaps matching TRBD1 (5 bases). CDR1 SGHNT and CDR2 YYREEE come from the germline V gene (reference sequence). V was pared by 0 bases and J by 1 base, with 10 bases between. The CDR3 consists of 15 residues. DNA of the CDR3: TGTGCCAGCAGCTTGGGTGCAGGGACGAACACTGAAGCTTTCTTT. Translation gives CASSLGAGTNTEAFF.

V gene TRBV7-9 combines with J gene TRBJ2-1; 7 bases map to TRBD2. CDR1 SEHNR and CDR2 FQNEAQ come from the germline V gene (reference sequence). CDR3 length equals 17 residues. The V gene end was trimmed by 0 bases and the J gene end by 1 base; junction bases not matched to a gene: 6. The CDR3 here is CASSLALGSGSYNEQFF. The CDR3 DNA sequence: TGTGCCAGCAGCTTAGCGCTCGGTAGCGGGTCCTACAATGAGCAGTTCTTC.

The chain is built from TRBV18 and TRBJ2-2; D gene unclear. V was clipped by 2 bases and J by 1 base, with 5 bases between them. This CDR3 has 14 amino acids. Germline CDR1 and CDR2: KGHSH and LQKENI. The CDR3 loop is CASSPTQNTGELFF. CDR3 bases: TGTGCCAGCTCACCAACACAGAACACCGGGGAGCTGTTTTTT.

This clonotype appeared once. The chain combines TRBV29-1 with TRBJ2-3, with unresolved D. V dropped 7 bases and J dropped 4 bases, with 9 bases sitting between them. CDR1 and CDR2 from the germline V gene are SQVTM and ANQGSEA. There are 11 residues in the CDR3. DNA for the CDR3: TGCAGCGCAGTGCGGCCAGATACGCAGTATTTT. Protein product: CSAVRPDTQYF.

The chain recombines TRBV19 with TRBJ2-2; unclear D gene. The germline V gene encodes CDR1 LNHDA and CDR2 SQIVND (reference sequence). Between the trimmed V and J ends, which lost 3 bases and 1 base, there was a span of 6 bases. The CDR3 contains 14 residues. CDR3 in DNA: TGTGCCAGTAGTATGGTTGGGAACACCGGGGAGCTGTTTTTT. Residues: CASSMVGNTGELFF.

This clonotype was counted a single time. The chain couples TRBV29-1 to TRBJ1-2; TRBD1 matches at 7 bases. Trimming at V came to 5 bases and at J to 6 bases, leaving 6 bases not matched to a gene. The CDR3 contains 12 residues. Germline values: CDR1 SQVTM, CDR2 ANQGSEA. CDR3 in DNA: TGCAGCGTTTACAGGGGCGTCGATGGCTACACCTTC. Translation: CSVYRGVDGYTF.

The chain couples TRBV12-3 or TRBV12-4 to TRBJ2-1, with 7 positions matching TRBD2. V lost 6 bases and J lost 10; bases outside the gene matches: 15. This CDR3 is 15 amino acids long. CDR3 amino acids: CASSLSTSLLGEQFF. As DNA, the CDR3 is TGTGCCAGCAGCCTCTCGACTAGCCTCTTAGGGGAGCAGTTCTTC.

The rearrangement joins TRBV24-1 to TRBJ1-5; D might be TRBD1 (5 bases). Trimming cost V 7 bases and J 7 bases, with 13 bases left between them. Germline-derived CDR1 and CDR2 are KGHDR and SFDVKD. The CDR3 is made up of 13 amino acids. CDR3 coding DNA: TGTGCCACCAGAAGGGACTGCGGGCAGCCCCAGCATTTT. It translates to CATRRDCGQPQHF.

The chain is built from TRBV5-4 and TRBJ1-1; D is ambiguous. CDR3 length: 15 amino acids. Germline CDR1 is SGHNT and CDR2 is YYREEE (reference sequence). V was cut by 1 base and J by 0 bases, with 10 bases left in between. CDR3 in amino acids: CASSLTGNMNTEAFF. The CDR3 DNA reads TGTGCCAGCAGCTTGACCGGGAACATGAACACTGAAGCTTTCTTT.

V is TRBV30 and J is TRBJ2-4, with 12 bases fitting TRBD2. Trimming at V came to 0 bases and at J to 3 bases, leaving 9 bases not matched to a gene. CDR3 length: 18 residues. CDR1 is GTSNPN, CDR2 SVGIG, per germline (reference sequence). CDR3 region: CAWSVPRTSGKFKNIQYF. The CDR3, as DNA: TGTGCCTGGAGTGTTCCACGGACTAGCGGGAAGTTCAAAAACATTCAGTACTTC.

The chain recombines TRBV20-1 with TRBJ2-7; 7 nucleotides align to TRBD2. The CDR3 runs to 13 residues. Trimming removed 4 bases from V and 6 bases from J; junction bases left unmatched: 9. In germline, CDR1 is DFQATT, CDR2 SNEGSKA (reference sequence). CDR3 loop: CSANGGRSVEQYF. DNA for the CDR3: TGCAGTGCTAATGGCGGGAGATCGGTCGAGCAGTACTTC.

The genes are TRBV23-1 and TRBJ2-4; 9 bases are a match to TRBD2. TRBV23-1 qualifies as an ORF whose function is uncertain. With V trimmed by 0 bases and J by 1 base, 13 bases remained unmatched. This CDR3 contains 20 residues. This CDR3 reads CASSQSGGWTSDLAKNIQYF. In nucleotides, the CDR3 is TGCGCCAGCAGTCAATCGGGGGGCTGGACTAGCGATTTGGCCAAAAACATTCAGTACTTC.